In its sample, the clone carrying this T cell receptor (beta chain) was seen many times. Its antigen remains unknown. Per germline, CDR1 SGHVS and CDR2 FQNEAQ. V dropped 5 bases and J dropped 6; count of bases not matched to a gene: 3. The CDR3 is 13 residues long. These data come from a study of CD8 T cells in ankylosing spondylitis. Study-wide results and caveats: Seemingly characteristic of ankylosing spondylitis blood was a TCR beta motif consisting of several highly homologous variants. Significantly higher representation of disease-linked clones was reported for matched ankylosing spondylitis synovial fluid. Clones linked to the disease showed a CD8+ phenotype. They occurred at relatively low frequencies in peripheral blood. Before this, some motif variants had been reported in reactive arthritis synovial fluid and blood.

One entry per CDR3 protein results from TCRdb running MiXCR on the 5' RACE reads. The sample consists of about 800,000 distinct CDR3 sequences, over 9.5% of them appearing once. This receptor was taken from a male donor with ankylosing spondylitis. The chain recombines TRBV7-8 with TRBJ2-1; 8 bases are a match to TRBD1. The sequencing input was blood, either unsorted or a sorted T cell fraction (not recorded which). The DNA of the CDR3 is TGTGCCAGCAGCCCGGACAGGGTCAATGAGCAGTTCTTC. Its translation: CASSPDRVNEQFF.